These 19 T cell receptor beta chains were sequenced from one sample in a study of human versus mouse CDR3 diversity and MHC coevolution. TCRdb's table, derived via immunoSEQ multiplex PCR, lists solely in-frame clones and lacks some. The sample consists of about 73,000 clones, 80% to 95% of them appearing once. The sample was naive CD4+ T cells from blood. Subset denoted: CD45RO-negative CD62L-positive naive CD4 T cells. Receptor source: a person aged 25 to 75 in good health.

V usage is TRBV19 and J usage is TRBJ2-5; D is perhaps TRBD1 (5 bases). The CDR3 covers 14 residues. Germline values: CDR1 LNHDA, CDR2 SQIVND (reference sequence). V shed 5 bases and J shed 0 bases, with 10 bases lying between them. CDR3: CASSPQGNQETQYF. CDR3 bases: TGTGCCAGTAGTCCCCAGGGCAACCAAGAGACCCAGTACTTC.

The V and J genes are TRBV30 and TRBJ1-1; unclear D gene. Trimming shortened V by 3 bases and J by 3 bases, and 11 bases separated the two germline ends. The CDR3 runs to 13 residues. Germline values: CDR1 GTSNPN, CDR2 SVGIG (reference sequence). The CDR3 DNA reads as TGTGCCTGGAGCCCGAACATGTACACTGAAGCTTTCTTT. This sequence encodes CAWSPNMYTEAFF.

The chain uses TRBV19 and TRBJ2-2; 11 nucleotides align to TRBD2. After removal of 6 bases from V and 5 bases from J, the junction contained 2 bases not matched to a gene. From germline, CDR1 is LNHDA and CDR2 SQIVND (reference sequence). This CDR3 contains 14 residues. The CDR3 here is CASRGTSGTGELFF. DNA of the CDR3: TGTGCCAGTAGGGGGACTAGCGGAACCGGGGAGCTGTTTTTT. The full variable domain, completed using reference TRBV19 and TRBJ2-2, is DGGITQSPKYLFRKEGQNVTLSCEQNLNHDAMYWYRQDPGQGLRLIYYSQIVNDFQKGDIAEGYSVSREKKESFPLTVTSAQKNPTAFYLCASRGTSGTGELFFGEGSRLTVL.

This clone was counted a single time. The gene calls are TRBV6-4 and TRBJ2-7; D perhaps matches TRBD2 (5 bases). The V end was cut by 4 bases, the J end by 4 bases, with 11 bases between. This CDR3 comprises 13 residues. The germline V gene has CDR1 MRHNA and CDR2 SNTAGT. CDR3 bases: TGTGCCAGCAGTGGAGGCCCGGGGTACGAGCAGTACTTC. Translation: CASSGGPGYEQYF.

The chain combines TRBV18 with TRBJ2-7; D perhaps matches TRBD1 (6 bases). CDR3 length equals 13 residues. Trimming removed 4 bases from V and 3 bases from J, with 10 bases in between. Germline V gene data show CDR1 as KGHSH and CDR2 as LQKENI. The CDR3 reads CASSQAQGYEQYF. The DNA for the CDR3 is TGTGCCAGCTCACAGGCACAGGGCTACGAGCAGTACTTC.

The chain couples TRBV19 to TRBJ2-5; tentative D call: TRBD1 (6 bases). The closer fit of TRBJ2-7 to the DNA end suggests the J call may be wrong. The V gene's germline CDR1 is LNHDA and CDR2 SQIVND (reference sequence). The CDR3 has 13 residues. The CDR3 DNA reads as TGTGCCAGTGGGAACAGGGTGGTAGACGAGCAGTACTTC. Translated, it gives CASGNRVVDEQYF.

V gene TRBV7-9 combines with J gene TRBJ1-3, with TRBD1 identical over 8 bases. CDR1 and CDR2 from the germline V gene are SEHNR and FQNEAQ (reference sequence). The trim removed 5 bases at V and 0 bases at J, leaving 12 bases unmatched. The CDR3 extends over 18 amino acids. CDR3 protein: CASSNLRQGPSSGNTIYF. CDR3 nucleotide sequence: TGTGCCAGCAGCAATTTAAGACAGGGGCCCAGCTCTGGAAACACCATATATTTT.

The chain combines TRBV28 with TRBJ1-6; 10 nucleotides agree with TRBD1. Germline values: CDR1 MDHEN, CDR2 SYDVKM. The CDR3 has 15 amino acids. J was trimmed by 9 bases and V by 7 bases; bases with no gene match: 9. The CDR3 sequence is CASTIWTGGFSPLHF. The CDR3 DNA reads TGTGCCAGCACTATATGGACAGGGGGATTTTCACCCCTCCACTTT. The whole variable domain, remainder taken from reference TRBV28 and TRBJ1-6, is DVKVTQSSRYLVKRTGEKVFLECVQDMDHENMFWYRQDPGLGLRLIYFSYDVKMKEKGDIPEGYSVSREKKERFSLILESASTNQTSMYLCASTIWTGGFSPLHFGNGTRLTVT.

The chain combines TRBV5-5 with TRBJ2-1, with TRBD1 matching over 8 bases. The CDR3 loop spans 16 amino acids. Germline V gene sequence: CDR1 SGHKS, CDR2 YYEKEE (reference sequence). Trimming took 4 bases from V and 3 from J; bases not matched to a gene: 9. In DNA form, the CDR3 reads TGTGCCAGCAGCGAGGGACCGGGACAGGTCTACAATGAGCAGTTCTTC. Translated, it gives CASSEGPGQVYNEQFF.

The CDR3 sequence is CASSLSPGFYEQYF. CDR3 nucleotide sequence: TGTGCCAGCAGTTTATCACCAGGATTCTACGAGCAGTACTTC. This chain links TRBV28 with TRBJ2-7; D gene uncertain. The CDR3 runs to 14 residues. Germline V lookup: CDR1 MDHEN, CDR2 SYDVKM. The V end was cut by 1 base, the J end by 3 bases, with 10 bases between.

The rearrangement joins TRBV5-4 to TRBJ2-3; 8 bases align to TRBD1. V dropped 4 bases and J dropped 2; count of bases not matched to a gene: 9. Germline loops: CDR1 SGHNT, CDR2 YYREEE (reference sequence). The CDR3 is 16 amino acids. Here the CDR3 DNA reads TGTGCCAGCAGCACCAGACAGGGGCGATACACAGATACGCAGTATTTT. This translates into CASSTRQGRYTDTQYF.

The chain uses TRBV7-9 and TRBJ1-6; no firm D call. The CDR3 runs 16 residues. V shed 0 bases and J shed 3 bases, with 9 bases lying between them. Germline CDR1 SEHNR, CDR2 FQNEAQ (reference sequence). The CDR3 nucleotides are TGTGCCAGCAGCTTAGCACGAGGCAACTATAATTCACCCCTCCACTTT. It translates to CASSLARGNYNSPLHF. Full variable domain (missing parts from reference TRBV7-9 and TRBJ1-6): DTGVSQNPRHKITKRGQNVTFRCDPISEHNRLYWYRQTLGQGPEFLTYFQNEAQLEKSRLLSDRFSAERPKGSFSTLEIQRTEQGDSAMYLCASSLARGNYNSPLHFGNGTRLTVT.

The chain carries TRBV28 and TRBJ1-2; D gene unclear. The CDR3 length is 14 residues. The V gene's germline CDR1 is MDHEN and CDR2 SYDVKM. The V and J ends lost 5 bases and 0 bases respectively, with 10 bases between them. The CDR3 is CASSPQVTNYGYTF. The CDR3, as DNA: TGTGCCAGCAGTCCCCAGGTCACTAACTATGGCTACACCTTC.

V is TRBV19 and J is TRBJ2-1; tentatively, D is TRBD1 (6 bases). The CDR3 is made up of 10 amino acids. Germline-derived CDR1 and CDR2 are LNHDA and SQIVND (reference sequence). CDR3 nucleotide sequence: TGTGTCAACAGGGCCGATGAGCAGTTCTTC. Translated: CVNRADEQFF.

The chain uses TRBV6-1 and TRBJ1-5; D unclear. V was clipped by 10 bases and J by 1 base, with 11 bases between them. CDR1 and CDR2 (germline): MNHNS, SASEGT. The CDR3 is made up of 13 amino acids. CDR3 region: CATAYQSNQPQHF. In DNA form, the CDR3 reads TGTGCCACCGCCTATCAAAGCAATCAGCCCCAGCATTTT.

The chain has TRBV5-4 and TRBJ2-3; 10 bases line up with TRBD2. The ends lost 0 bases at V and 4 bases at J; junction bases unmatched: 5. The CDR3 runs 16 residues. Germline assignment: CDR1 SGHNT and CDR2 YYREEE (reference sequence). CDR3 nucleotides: TGTGCCAGCAGCTTGGCCTTAGCGGGGGGTTCAGATACGCAGTATTTT. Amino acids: CASSLALAGGSDTQYF.

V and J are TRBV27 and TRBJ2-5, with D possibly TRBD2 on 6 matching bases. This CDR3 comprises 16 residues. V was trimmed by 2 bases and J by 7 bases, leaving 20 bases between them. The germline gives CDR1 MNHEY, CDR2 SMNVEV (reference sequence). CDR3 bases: TGTGCCAGCAGTTTACTAGCGACAAGCGTAGGAGGGACCCAGTACTTC. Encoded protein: CASSLLATSVGGTQYF.

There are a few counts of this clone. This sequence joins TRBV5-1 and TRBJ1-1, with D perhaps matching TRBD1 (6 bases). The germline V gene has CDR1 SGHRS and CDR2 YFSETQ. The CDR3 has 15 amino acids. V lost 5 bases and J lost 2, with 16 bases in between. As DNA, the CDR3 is TGCGCCAGCAGTAAATGGGGACAAGGAAACACTGAAGCTTTCTTT. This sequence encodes CASSKWGQGNTEAFF.

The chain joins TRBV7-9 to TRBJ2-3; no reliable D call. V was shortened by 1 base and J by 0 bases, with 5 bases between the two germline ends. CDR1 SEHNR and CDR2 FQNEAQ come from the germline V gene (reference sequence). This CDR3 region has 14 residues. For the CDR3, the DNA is TGTGCCAGCAGCTTAGGCACTAGCACAGATACGCAGTATTTT. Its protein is CASSLGTSTDTQYF.